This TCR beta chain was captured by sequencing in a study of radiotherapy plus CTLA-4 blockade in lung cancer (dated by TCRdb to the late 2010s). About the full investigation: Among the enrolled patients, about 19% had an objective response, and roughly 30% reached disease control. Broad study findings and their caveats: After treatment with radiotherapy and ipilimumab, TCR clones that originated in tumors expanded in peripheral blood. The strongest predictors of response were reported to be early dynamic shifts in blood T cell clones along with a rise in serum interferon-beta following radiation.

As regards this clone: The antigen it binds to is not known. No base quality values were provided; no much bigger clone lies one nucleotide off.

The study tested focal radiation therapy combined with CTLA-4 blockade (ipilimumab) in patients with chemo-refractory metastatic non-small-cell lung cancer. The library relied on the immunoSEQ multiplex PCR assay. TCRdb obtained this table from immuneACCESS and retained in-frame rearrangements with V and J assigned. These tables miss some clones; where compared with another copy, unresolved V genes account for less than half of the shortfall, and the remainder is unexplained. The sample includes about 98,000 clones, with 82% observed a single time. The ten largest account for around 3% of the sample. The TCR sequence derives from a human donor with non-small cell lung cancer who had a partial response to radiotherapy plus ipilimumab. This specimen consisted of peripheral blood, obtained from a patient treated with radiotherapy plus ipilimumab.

The nucleotide sequence is given as TGTGCCACCTCTAAAAGCGGAGGGAACAAAAACATTCAGTACTTC. This sequence encodes CATSKSGGNKNIQYF. The V and J segments used are TRBV28 and TRBJ2-4; perhaps TRBD2 is the D gene, with 6 bases matching. CDR1 and CDR2 are drawn from the germline V gene: MDHEN, SYDVKM. V is reduced by 10 bases and J by 3 bases, leaving a spacing of 19 bases between them. Measured from the cysteine to the phenylalanine, the CDR3 is 15 residues long. This entry keeps only the CDR3 DNA: 45 bases, framed from base 1.